These 30 T cell receptor beta chains share one sample of origin, sequenced in a study of cytomegalovirus exposure and HLA in healthy donors. 13 Jbeta primers and 60 Vbeta primers were used for the PCR. Produced via immunoSEQ multiplex PCR; TCRdb's table is partial and in-frame only. Seen here are 75,000 to 100,000 clones, over 65% observed once, and the top ten hold roughly 3%. Sequenced: PBMCs. The source of these receptors is a man in his forties or fifties in good health and CMV-seronegative.

The rearrangement uses TRBV27 and TRBJ1-2; D perhaps matches TRBD1 (6 bases). V gave up 5 bases and J gave up 7 bases, with 14 bases separating them. The CDR3 covers 13 residues. Germline-derived CDR1 and CDR2 are MNHEY and SMNVEV (reference sequence). CDR3 residues: CASSLEGGRGYTF. CDR3 nucleotide sequence: TGTGCCAGCAGTCTAGAGGGGGGGCGTGGCTACACCTTC.

The V and J genes are TRBV6-6 and TRBJ2-3; 10 bases fit TRBD2. Looked up from germline, CDR1 is MNHNY and CDR2 is SVGAGI (reference sequence). The CDR3 consists of 15 residues. Trimming at V came to 6 bases and at J to 3 bases, leaving 6 bases not matched to a gene. The CDR3 loop is CASSPQRGGTDTQYF. CDR3 DNA: TGTGCCAGCAGCCCCCAGCGGGGGGGGACAGATACGCAGTATTTT.

The chain is built from TRBV5-6 and TRBJ1-6; TRBD1 might be the D (5 bases). Trimming cost V 5 bases and J 5 bases, with 5 bases left between them. The V gene's germline CDR1 is SGHDT and CDR2 YYEEEE. This CDR3 is 12 amino acids long. The DNA for the CDR3 is TGTGCCAGCAGACAGGATAATTCACCCCTCCACTTT. Translated, it gives CASRQDNSPLHF. The complete variable domain, with remaining parts taken from reference TRBV5-6 and TRBJ1-6, reads DAGVTQSPTHLIKTRGQQVTLRCSPKSGHDTVSWYQQALGQGPQFIFQYYEEEERQRGNFPDRFSGHQFPNYSSELNVNALLLGDSALYLCASRQDNSPLHFGNGTRLTVT.

The chain employs TRBV6-6 and TRBJ2-5; 8 bases match TRBD1. The DNA end favors TRBJ2-7, so the J call may be wrong. CDR1 MNHNY and CDR2 SVGAGI come from the germline V gene (reference sequence). CDR3 size: 15 residues. The CDR3 DNA is TGTGCCAGCTTAAAACCGGGGGACAGGATTAACGAGCAGTACTTC. Its translation: CASLKPGDRINEQYF.

This clone was seen a few times. The rearrangement joins TRBV10-3 to TRBJ2-7; D not certain. Trimming stripped 6 bases from V and 4 bases from J, with 13 bases between. From germline, CDR1 is ENHRY and CDR2 SYGVKD. The CDR3 runs 13 residues. The DNA for the CDR3 is TGTGCCATCAGCGCCTCCGTCGGGTACGAGCAGTACTTC. Encoded protein: CAISASVGYEQYF.

The chain uses TRBV9 and TRBJ1-1; unclear D gene. Germline lookup yields CDR1 SGDLS and CDR2 YYNGEE. CDR3 length equals 15 residues. V lost 4 bases, J lost 4 bases, and 17 bases lay in between. The CDR3 reads CASSPIPGSGTEAFF. DNA for the CDR3: TGTGCCAGCAGCCCAATACCCGGGTCGGGCACTGAAGCTTTCTTT.

The genes are TRBV7-2 and TRBJ2-2, with 11 bases identical to TRBD2. The germline V gene encodes CDR1 SGHTA and CDR2 FQGNSA. The V segment lost 1 base and the J segment 5 bases; nucleotides outside the gene matches: 0. The CDR3 extends over 15 amino acids. This CDR3 reads CASSLGLAGTGELFF. The CDR3 nucleotides are TGTGCCAGCAGCTTAGGACTAGCGGGGACCGGGGAGCTGTTTTTT.

The CDR3 loop is CASSGTAGGGTDTQYF. The CDR3 DNA follows: TGTGCCAGCAGTGGGACAGCGGGAGGGGGAACAGATACGCAGTATTTT. The gene calls are TRBV6-1 and TRBJ2-3; 10 bases agree with TRBD2. This CDR3 has 16 residues. Germline CDR1 MNHNS, CDR2 SASEGT. Germline trimming cut 4 bases from V and 3 bases from J; bases unmatched to any gene: 7.

The rearrangement joins TRBV4-1 to TRBJ1-5; 7 bases are a match to TRBD1. V shed 4 bases, J shed 3 bases, and the junction held 9 bases outside the gene matches. Germline assignment: CDR1 MGHRA and CDR2 YSYEKL. This CDR3 contains 16 residues. CDR3 DNA sequence: TGCGCCAGCAGCCGAGAGGGGGCGGCATCCAATCAGCCCCAGCATTTT. This translates into CASSREGAASNQPQHF.

V is TRBV6-6 and J is TRBJ1-2; 8 positions match TRBD1. Losses at the gene ends were 4 bases for V and 3 bases for J; bases not matched to a gene: 4. Germline lookup yields CDR1 MNHNY and CDR2 SVGAGI (reference sequence). The CDR3 is 14 amino acids. CDR3 region: CASSLDRADYGYTF. The CDR3, as DNA: TGTGCCAGCAGTTTGGACAGGGCGGACTATGGCTACACCTTC.

This chain joins TRBV7-8 and TRBJ2-7; D is unclear. The CDR3 loop spans 15 amino acids. Germline-derived CDR1 and CDR2 are SGHVS and FQNEAQ. The V and J ends lost 1 base and 3 bases respectively, with 13 bases between them. CDR3 sequence (DNA): TGTGCCAGCAGCTTAGGTGGGCTTTTGAACTACGAGCAGTACTTC. Translation gives CASSLGGLLNYEQYF.

The DNA of the CDR3 is TGTGCCAGCAGTTTATCGGCTAGCGGGAGGATCTACGAGCAGTACTTC. It translates to CASSLSASGRIYEQYF. This rearrangement joins TRBV27 to TRBJ2-7; 11 bases agree with TRBD2. V lost 0 bases, J lost 3 bases, and 4 bases stayed unmatched. The germline gives CDR1 MNHEY, CDR2 SMNVEV (reference sequence). The CDR3 runs to 16 residues.

The V and J genes are TRBV2 and TRBJ2-1, with TRBD2 identical over 11 bases. Trimming at V came to 3 bases and at J to 8 bases, leaving 9 bases not matched to a gene. The CDR3 has 16 residues. The germline CDR1 and CDR2 sequences are SNHLY and FYNNEI. The CDR3 sequence: CASSESVAGGRDEQFF. CDR3 nucleotides: TGTGCCAGCAGTGAGTCGGTAGCGGGGGGGCGTGATGAGCAGTTCTTC.

This chain uses TRBV9 with TRBJ2-7, with no clear D. The CDR3 extends over 14 amino acids. Germline V gene sequence: CDR1 SGDLS, CDR2 YYNGEE. Trimming left V 0 bases short and J 0 bases short, with 7 bases between. The CDR3 loop is CASSVALVSYEQYF. The CDR3 nucleotides read TGTGCCAGCAGCGTAGCTCTAGTCTCCTACGAGCAGTACTTC.

In this sample, this clone turned up a few times. V is TRBV5-1 and J is TRBJ1-6, with TRBD1 matching over 9 bases. The germline V gene encodes CDR1 SGHRS and CDR2 YFSETQ. The CDR3 has 15 residues. Losses at the gene ends were 0 bases for V and 8 bases for J; bases not matched to a gene: 3. CDR3 region: CASSLATGGHSPLHF. As DNA, the CDR3 is TGCGCCAGCAGCTTGGCCACAGGGGGCCATTCACCCCTCCACTTT.

This clone was seen only once. The CDR3 here is CASSTTRQGYEQYF. CDR3 nucleotide sequence: TGTGCCAGTAGTACGACCCGACAGGGATACGAGCAGTACTTC. This chain links TRBV19 with TRBJ2-7; TRBD1 agrees at 7 bases. With V trimmed by 4 bases and J by 4 bases, 7 bases remained unmatched. This CDR3 spans 14 amino acids. Germline V gene data show CDR1 as LNHDA and CDR2 as SQIVND (reference sequence).

This clone was seen only once. The chain employs TRBV7-9 and TRBJ2-1; the match to TRBD2 covers 8 bases. The CDR3 is 15 residues long. V lost 3 bases and J lost 2; bases outside the gene matches: 3. CDR1 and CDR2 from the germline V gene are SEHNR and FQNEAQ (reference sequence). CDR3: CASSFGSGAYNEQFF. In nucleotides, the CDR3 is TGTGCCAGCAGCTTTGGTAGCGGGGCCTACAATGAGCAGTTCTTC.

The J gene is TRBJ1-6, the V gene TRBV10-1, with a tentative D call TRBD1 (6 bases). The germline V and J ends were trimmed by 8 bases and 10 bases, with 18 bases remaining between them. The CDR3 runs 14 residues. From germline, CDR1 is WNHNN and CDR2 SYGVQD (reference sequence). The CDR3 sequence: CASSAAGENSPLHF. CDR3 coding DNA: TGCGCCAGCTCTGCCGCAGGGGAAAACTCACCCCTCCACTTT.

The J gene is TRBJ2-5, the V gene TRBV7-2; D unclear. Germline loops: CDR1 SGHTA, CDR2 FQGNSA. The CDR3 totals 15 residues. The V end was cut by 8 bases, the J end by 5 bases, with 21 bases between. The CDR3 DNA is TGTGCCAGCTCCATCGCAGTGAGCAACGGGGAGACCCAGTACTTC. Amino acids: CASSIAVSNGETQYF. The full variable domain, completed using reference TRBV7-2 and TRBJ2-5, is GAGVSQSPSNKVTEKGKDVELRCDPISGHTALYWYRQSLGQGLEFLIYFQGNSAPDKSGLPSDRFSAERTGGSVSTLTIQRTQQEDSAVYLCASSIAVSNGETQYFGPGTRLLVL.

This clone was seen only a few times. The chain is built from TRBV19 and TRBJ1-2, with 7 bases matching TRBD1. In germline, CDR1 is LNHDA, CDR2 SQIVND (reference sequence). CDR3 length: 13 amino acids. V lost 5 bases and J lost 8; bases outside the gene matches: 8. The CDR3 protein is CASSHDRAFGYTF. For the CDR3, the DNA is TGTGCCAGTAGTCATGACAGGGCGTTCGGCTACACCTTC.

The genes are TRBV30 and TRBJ1-2; D perhaps matches TRBD1 (6 bases). Germline V gene lookup returns CDR1 GTSNPN and CDR2 SVGIG (reference sequence). The CDR3 has 14 amino acids. V lost 3 bases to trimming and J lost 4 bases, with 15 bases between them. The CDR3 nucleotides are TGTGCCTGGAGCACAGGGAGTTATGCCTATGGCTACACCTTC. Translated, it gives CAWSTGSYAYGYTF.

The rearrangement links TRBV6-1 to TRBJ1-2; D unresolved. This CDR3 is 17 amino acids long. With 0 bases removed from V and 7 bases from J, the gap between germline ends came to 21 bases. CDR1 MNHNS and CDR2 SASEGT come from the germline V gene. CDR3 sequence: CASSEAGVQKGRSGYTF. In DNA form, the CDR3 reads TGTGCCAGCAGTGAAGCCGGGGTCCAAAAGGGAAGGTCTGGCTACACCTTC.

This clone came up once. The chain joins TRBV25-1 to TRBJ2-1; 9 bases agree with TRBD2. Germline V lookup: CDR1 MGHDK, CDR2 SYGVNS. The V gene end was trimmed by 5 bases and the J gene end by 3 bases; junction bases not matched to a gene: 2. This CDR3 has 14 residues. The CDR3 here is CASSWTSVYNEQFF. In DNA, the CDR3 is TGTGCCAGCAGTTGGACTAGCGTCTACAATGAGCAGTTCTTC.

This clone was observed a handful of times. The V gene is TRBV2, the J gene TRBJ1-2; D perhaps matches TRBD1 (5 bases). This CDR3 is 14 amino acids long. Trimming cost V 5 bases and J 2 bases, with 12 bases left between them. The V gene's germline CDR1 is SNHLY and CDR2 FYNNEI. CDR3 residues: CASSWGGFNYGYTF. Here the CDR3 DNA reads TGTGCCAGCAGTTGGGGGGGATTCAACTATGGCTACACCTTC. The full variable domain, its missing parts supplied by reference TRBV2 and TRBJ1-2, is EPEVTQTPSHQVTQMGQEVILRCVPISNHLYFYWYRQILGQKVEFLVSFYNNEISEKSEIFDDQFSVERPDGSNFTLKIRSTKLEDSAMYFCASSWGGFNYGYTFGSGTRLTVV.

In this sample, this clone turned up a few times. The chain joins TRBV5-1 to TRBJ1-5; D gene uncertain. Germline V gene data show CDR1 as SGHRS and CDR2 as YFSETQ. Trimming stripped 0 bases from V and 0 bases from J, with 7 bases between. The CDR3 length is 15 residues. CDR3 in amino acids: CASSLDGYSNQPQHF. The CDR3 DNA reads as TGCGCCAGCAGCTTGGACGGTTATAGCAATCAGCCCCAGCATTTT.

The chain is built from TRBV9 and TRBJ2-2; no reliable D call. This CDR3 is built from 16 residues. V was pared by 1 base and J by 4 bases, with 14 bases between. CDR1 SGDLS and CDR2 YYNGEE come from the germline V gene. This chain's CDR3 is CASSVTLPELTGELFF. CDR3 DNA: TGTGCCAGCAGCGTAACATTACCGGAGCTCACCGGGGAGCTGTTTTTT.

The table lists this clone with a count of one. The chain uses TRBV7-9 and TRBJ2-3; 9 nucleotides agree with TRBD1. This CDR3 is built from 15 residues. V lost 1 base and J lost 4; bases outside the gene matches: 3. CDR1 is SEHNR and CDR2 is FQNEAQ in the germline V gene (reference sequence). CDR3 sequence: CASSLDRDRADTQYF. CDR3 DNA sequence: TGTGCCAGCAGCTTAGACCGGGACAGGGCAGATACGCAGTATTTT. The whole variable domain, filled in from reference TRBV7-9 and TRBJ2-3, reads DTGVSQNPRHKITKRGQNVTFRCDPISEHNRLYWYRQTLGQGPEFLTYFQNEAQLEKSRLLSDRFSAERPKGSFSTLEIQRTEQGDSAMYLCASSLDRDRADTQYFGPGTRLTVL.

V is TRBV5-1 and J is TRBJ2-7, with 10 positions matching TRBD2. V trimming: 4 bases; J trimming: 3 bases; junction bases outside the gene matches: 16. The CDR3 length is 18 residues. Germline CDR1 is SGHRS and CDR2 is YFSETQ. The CDR3 coding sequence is TGCGCCAGCAGCGCCCCTGATGGGGGGCTAGCGGGAGTCTACGAGCAGTACTTC. As protein: CASSAPDGGLAGVYEQYF.

Concerning this clone: This sample includes further DNA sequences coding for the same CDR3. The V call is TRBV18, the J call TRBJ1-1; 7 bases agree with TRBD1. Germline CDR1 reads KGHSH; CDR2 reads LQKENI. The CDR3 spans 14 residues. The V segment lost 3 bases and the J segment 1 base; nucleotides outside the gene matches: 2. The CDR3 reads CASSPQGGNTEAFF. The CDR3 region has the DNA TGTGCCAGCTCACCCCAGGGGGGGAACACTGAAGCTTTCTTT.

The J gene is TRBJ2-1, the V gene TRBV7-2; 11 nucleotides match TRBD2. Germline V lookup: CDR1 SGHTA, CDR2 FQGNSA. The CDR3 totals 16 residues. Trimming at V came to 3 bases and at J to 5 bases, leaving 6 bases not matched to a gene. CDR3 sequence: CASSLASGRTDNEQFF. In nucleotides, the CDR3 is TGTGCCAGCAGCTTGGCTAGCGGGAGGACTGACAATGAGCAGTTCTTC.